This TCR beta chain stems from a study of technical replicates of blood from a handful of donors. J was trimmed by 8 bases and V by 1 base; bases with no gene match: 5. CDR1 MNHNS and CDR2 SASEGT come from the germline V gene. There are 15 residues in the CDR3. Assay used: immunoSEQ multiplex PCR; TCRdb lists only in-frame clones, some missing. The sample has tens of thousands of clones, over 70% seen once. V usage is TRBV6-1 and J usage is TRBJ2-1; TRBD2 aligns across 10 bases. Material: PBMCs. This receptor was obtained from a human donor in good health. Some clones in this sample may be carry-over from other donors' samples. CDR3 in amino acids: CASSEDQRGGHEQFF. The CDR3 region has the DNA TGTGCCAGCAGTGAAGACCAGCGGGGGGGCCATGAGCAGTTCTTC.